The source of this T cell receptor beta chain is a study of T cell repertoires in cytomegalovirus infection. Regarding the study as a whole: The cumulative frequency of public TCR beta families distinguished individuals who carried CMV together with the relevant HLA.

This clonotype was observed at least ten times. Its antigen is as yet unknown. TCRdb called the reads again in MiXCR, with one record for every CDR3 protein. The table shows about 300,000 distinct CDR3 sequences, with roughly a tenth occurring only once. The CDR3 contains 12 residues. The V gene's germline CDR1 is DFQATT and CDR2 SNEGSKA (reference sequence). V gave up 6 bases and J gave up 4 bases, with 11 bases separating them. The chain is built from TRBV20-1 and TRBJ2-3; perhaps D is TRBD1 or TRBD2 (5 bases each). Specimen: PBMCs. The origin of this receptor is a human donor in good health (CMV status not recorded). Some clones in this sample may be carry-over from other donors' samples. CDR3 protein: CSAHRDPDTQYF. The CDR3, as DNA: TGCAGTGCACACCGGGACCCAGATACGCAGTATTTT.